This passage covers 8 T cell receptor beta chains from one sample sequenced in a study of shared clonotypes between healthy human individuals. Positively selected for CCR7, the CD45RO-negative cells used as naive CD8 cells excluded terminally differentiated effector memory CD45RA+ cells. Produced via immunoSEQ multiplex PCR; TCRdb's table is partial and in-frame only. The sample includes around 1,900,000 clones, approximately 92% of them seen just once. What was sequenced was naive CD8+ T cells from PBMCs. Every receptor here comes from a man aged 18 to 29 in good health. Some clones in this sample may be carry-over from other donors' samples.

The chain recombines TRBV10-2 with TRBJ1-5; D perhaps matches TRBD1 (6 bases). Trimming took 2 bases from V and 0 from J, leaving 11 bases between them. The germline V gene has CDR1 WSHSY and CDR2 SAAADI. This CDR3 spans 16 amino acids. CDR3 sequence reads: CASSEGTPYSNQPQHF. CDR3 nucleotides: TGCGCCAGCAGTGAGGGGACACCTTATAGCAATCAGCCCCAGCATTTT.

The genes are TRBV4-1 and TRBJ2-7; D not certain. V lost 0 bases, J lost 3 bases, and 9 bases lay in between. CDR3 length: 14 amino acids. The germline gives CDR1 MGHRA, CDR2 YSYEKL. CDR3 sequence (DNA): TGCGCCAGCAGCCAAGAGAACAACTACTACGAGCAGTACTTC. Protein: CASSQENNYYEQYF.

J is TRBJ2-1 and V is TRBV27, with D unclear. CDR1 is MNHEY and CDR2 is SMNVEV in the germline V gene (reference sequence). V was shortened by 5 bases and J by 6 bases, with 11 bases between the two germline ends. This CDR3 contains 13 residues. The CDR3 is CASSPGPVNEQFF. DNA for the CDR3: TGTGCCAGCAGTCCCGGGCCGGTCAATGAGCAGTTCTTC.

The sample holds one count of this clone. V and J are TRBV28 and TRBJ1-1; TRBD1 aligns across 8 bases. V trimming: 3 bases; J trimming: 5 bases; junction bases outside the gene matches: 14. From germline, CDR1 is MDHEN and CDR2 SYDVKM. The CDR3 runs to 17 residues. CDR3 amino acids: CASSFWQLDREGTEAFF. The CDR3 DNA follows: TGTGCCAGCAGTTTTTGGCAGTTGGACAGGGAGGGAACTGAAGCTTTCTTT.

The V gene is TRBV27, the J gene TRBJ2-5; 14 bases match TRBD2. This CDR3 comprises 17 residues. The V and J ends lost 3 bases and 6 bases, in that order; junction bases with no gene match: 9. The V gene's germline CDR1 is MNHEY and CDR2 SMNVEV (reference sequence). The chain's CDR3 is CASSLGTSGRIKKTQYF. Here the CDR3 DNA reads TGTGCCAGCAGTTTGGGGACTAGCGGGAGAATCAAAAAGACCCAGTACTTC.

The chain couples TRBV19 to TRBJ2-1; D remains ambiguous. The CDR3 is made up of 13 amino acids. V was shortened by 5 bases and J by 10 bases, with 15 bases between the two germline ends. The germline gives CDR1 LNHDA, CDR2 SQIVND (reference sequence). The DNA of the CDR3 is TGTGCCAGTAGTCCCAACGGAAGGGCCGAGCAGTTCTTC. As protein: CASSPNGRAEQFF.

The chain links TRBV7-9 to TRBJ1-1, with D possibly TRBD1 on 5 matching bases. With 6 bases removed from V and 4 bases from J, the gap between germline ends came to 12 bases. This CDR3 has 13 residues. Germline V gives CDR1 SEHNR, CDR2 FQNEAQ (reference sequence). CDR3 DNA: TGTGCCAGCAGTCGGGGGTTGAGCACTGAAGCTTTCTTT. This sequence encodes CASSRGLSTEAFF.

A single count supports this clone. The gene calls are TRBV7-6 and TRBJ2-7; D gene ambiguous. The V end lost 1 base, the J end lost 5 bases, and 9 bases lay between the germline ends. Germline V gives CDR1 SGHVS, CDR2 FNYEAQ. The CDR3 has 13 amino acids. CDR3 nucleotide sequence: TGTGCCAGCAGCTTAGTCATGCTGGACGAGCAGTACTTC. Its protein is CASSLVMLDEQYF.